The 19 T cell receptor beta chains presented below share a single source sample, sequenced in a study of identical twins. Using its own MiXCR run on the 5' RACE reads, TCRdb lists one record per CDR3 protein. The data contain under 1 million distinct CDR3 sequences, around 12% of them singletons. These same records also appear under a second study, on yellow fever vaccine responses in identical twins.

The specimen was PBMCs. The receptors were gathered from a woman aged 18-29 years in good health.

The CDR3 bases are TGTGCCATCGGGACGGGGACGGAGACCCAGTACTTC. Its protein product is CAIGTGTETQYF. The J gene is TRBJ2-5, the V gene TRBV10-3; D might be TRBD1 or TRBD2, each matching 5 bases. Deletions cut 8 bases from V and 5 bases from J, with 12 bases between. Looked up from germline, CDR1 is ENHRY and CDR2 is SYGVKD. The CDR3 has 12 amino acids.

This chain connects TRBV6-1 to TRBJ1-2; D gene uncertain. The CDR3 consists of 13 residues. The V and J ends lost 7 bases and 4 bases respectively, with 13 bases between them. CDR1 MNHNS and CDR2 SASEGT come from the germline V gene. CDR3 in amino acids: CASTPGRSYGYTF. The DNA for the CDR3 is TGTGCCAGCACCCCGGGGAGGAGCTATGGCTACACCTTC.

At least ten counts were recorded for this clonotype. The J gene is TRBJ2-1, the V gene TRBV27; 14 bases agree with TRBD2. The CDR3 sequence is 15 residues long. V shed 4 bases and J 9 bases; nucleotides not matched to a gene: 5. Germline V gene sequence: CDR1 MNHEY, CDR2 SMNVEV (reference sequence). DNA for the CDR3: TGTGCCAGCAGTTCAGGGACTAGCGGGAGAGGTGAGCAGTTCTTC. Translating gives CASSSGTSGRGEQFF.

In this sample, this clonotype turned up a few times. The chain joins TRBV29-1 to TRBJ2-1; a weak D match, TRBD1 (6 bases). This CDR3 has 12 amino acids. Germline V CDR1 and CDR2: SQVTM, ANQGSEA. Here the CDR3 reads CSAGEQGNEQFF. CDR3 nucleotide sequence: TGCAGTGCAGGGGAACAGGGCAATGAGCAGTTCTTC.

The chain links TRBV28 to TRBJ1-1, with no clear D. Germline lookup yields CDR1 MDHEN and CDR2 SYDVKM. The CDR3 is 15 residues long. Trimming cost V 9 bases and J 0 bases, with 17 bases left between them. CDR3 bases: TGTGCCAGTGGCGCCCAGACAACCATGAACACTGAAGCTTTCTTT. This gives the protein CASGAQTTMNTEAFF.

This sequence joins TRBV6-1 and TRBJ1-6, with 9 bases fitting TRBD1. Germline V gene data show CDR1 as MNHNS and CDR2 as SASEGT. The CDR3 has 16 amino acids. The J segment lost 10 bases and the V segment lost 3 bases, leaving 10 bases of the junction unmatched. The CDR3 DNA follows: TGTGCCAGCAGTGAGAATTTGGCGACAGGGGGGTCACCCCTCCACTTT. This encodes CASSENLATGGSPLHF.

CDR3 in DNA: TGCAGTGCTAGAGATCGATCAAGGTGGGCCAGTCGAGGCTACACCTTC. This sequence encodes CSARDRSRWASRGYTF. The V gene is TRBV20-1, the J gene TRBJ1-2; D uncertain. Trimming took off 0 bases at V and 8 bases at J, with 22 bases between the two ends. Germline V gene lookup returns CDR1 DFQATT and CDR2 SNEGSKA (reference sequence). The CDR3 extends over 16 amino acids.

This clonotype was seen a few times. The CDR3 DNA is TGCAGTGCTAGAGAACCGGGGATAGCGGGAAAGCCTGGGGAGACCCAGTACTTC. Its translation: CSAREPGIAGKPGETQYF. The chain employs TRBV20-1 and TRBJ2-5, with TRBD2 matching over 8 bases. The CDR3 spans 18 residues. From germline, CDR1 is DFQATT and CDR2 SNEGSKA (reference sequence). Germline trimming cut 0 bases from V and 5 bases from J; bases unmatched to any gene: 17.

The sample holds many counts of this clonotype. This chain connects TRBV12-3 or TRBV12-4 to TRBJ2-2; D might be TRBD2 (5 bases). This CDR3 spans 14 amino acids. V was cut by 1 base and J by 6 bases, with 9 bases left in between. The DNA for the CDR3 is TGTGCCAGCAGTTTAGTACTAGTCCCCGGGGAGCTGTTTTTT. Translating gives CASSLVLVPGELFF.

This chain uses TRBV28 with TRBJ2-3; TRBD1 matches 10 bases. CDR1 is MDHEN and CDR2 is SYDVKM in the germline V gene. CDR3 length: 17 amino acids. The V gene end was trimmed by 7 bases and the J gene end by 2 bases; junction bases not matched to a gene: 12. For the CDR3, the DNA is TGTGCCAGCATCGAAGCCGGGACAGGGGCGATCACAGATACGCAGTATTTT. This sequence encodes CASIEAGTGAITDTQYF.

In its sample, this clonotype was seen a few times. V usage is TRBV19 and J usage is TRBJ1-1; D is unclear. V was pared by 6 bases and J by 1 base, with 15 bases between. Germline lookup yields CDR1 LNHDA and CDR2 SQIVND (reference sequence). This CDR3 is built from 15 residues. The CDR3 region has the DNA TGTGCCAGTAGCTGGGAACAAACGGGGAACACTGAAGCTTTCTTT. The encoded protein is CASSWEQTGNTEAFF.

This clonotype was recorded once. The chain recombines TRBV12-3 or TRBV12-4 with TRBJ2-1; D assignment may be TRBD1 or TRBD2 (5 bases each). The CDR3 is 16 amino acids. The V gene lost 5 bases and the J gene lost 9 bases, with 23 bases spanning the gap. The CDR3 protein is CASSLPRTSPRVEQFF. CDR3 nucleotide sequence: TGTGCCAGCAGTCTGCCCCGGACTTCCCCCAGGGTTGAGCAGTTCTTC.

V and J are TRBV5-1 and TRBJ2-5; TRBD1 matches 8 bases. The germline V gene has CDR1 SGHRS and CDR2 YFSETQ. The V segment lost 5 bases and the J segment 2 bases; nucleotides outside the gene matches: 8. This CDR3 is built from 15 residues. CDR3 sequence: CASSLTGTGQETQYF. The CDR3 region has the DNA TGCGCCAGCAGTCTCACCGGGACAGGACAAGAGACCCAGTACTTC.

In its sample, this clonotype was seen a few times. This sequence joins TRBV7-8 and TRBJ1-2, with D perhaps TRBD1 (6 bases). The CDR3 is made up of 14 amino acids. Germline CDR1 and CDR2: SGHVS and FQNEAQ. V was cut by 5 bases and J by 8 bases, with 18 bases left in between. CDR3 sequence reads: CASSPPSGVRGYTF. DNA for the CDR3: TGTGCCAGCAGCCCCCCCTCAGGGGTGAGAGGCTACACCTTC.

The chain is built from TRBV20-1 and TRBJ2-1, with TRBD2 identical over 10 bases. Germline V gene lookup returns CDR1 DFQATT and CDR2 SNEGSKA (reference sequence). The CDR3 is made up of 16 amino acids. V shed 4 bases and J 3 bases; nucleotides not matched to a gene: 9. This CDR3 is CSAKLIAGGLYNEQFF. CDR3 nucleotide sequence: TGCAGTGCTAAACTTATAGCGGGAGGCCTCTACAATGAGCAGTTCTTC.

J is TRBJ2-5 and V is TRBV20-1; 11 bases are a match to TRBD2. Germline V gives CDR1 DFQATT, CDR2 SNEGSKA (reference sequence). This CDR3 has 14 amino acids. The V gene end was trimmed by 1 base and the J gene end by 5 bases; junction bases not matched to a gene: 3. The CDR3 bases are TGCAGTGCTAGAGGACTAGCGGGAATGGAGACCCAGTACTTC. Translating gives CSARGLAGMETQYF.

The chain carries TRBV7-6 and TRBJ2-2; D may be TRBD1 (6 bases). The CDR3 is 19 residues long. Germline V CDR1 and CDR2: SGHVS, FNYEAQ. Trimming took off 5 bases at V and 1 base at J, with 23 bases between the two ends. CDR3 in amino acids: CASSRRTAISSQNTGELFF. CDR3 bases: TGTGCCAGCAGCCGTAGGACAGCCATTTCCTCCCAGAACACCGGGGAGCTGTTTTTT.

This clonotype has only a few counts. The rearrangement uses TRBV25-1 and TRBJ1-1; a possible D gene is TRBD1 (6 bases). The germline V gene has CDR1 MGHDK and CDR2 SYGVNS. CDR3 length equals 16 residues. The V end lost 5 bases, the J end lost 1 base, and 17 bases lay between the germline ends. The CDR3 protein is CASSNWGGEGNTEAFF. DNA of the CDR3: TGTGCCAGCAGTAATTGGGGGGGCGAGGGGAACACTGAAGCTTTCTTT.

J is TRBJ2-7 and V is TRBV11-1, with 12 bases fitting TRBD2. The V gene's germline CDR1 is SGHAT and CDR2 FQDESV (reference sequence). The CDR3 length is 17 residues. V was clipped by 5 bases and J by 4 bases; unmatched bases: 12. CDR3 sequence: CASSTGTSGPKGYEQYF. The CDR3 DNA is TGTGCCAGCAGCACCGGGACTAGCGGGCCCAAGGGGTACGAGCAGTACTTC.